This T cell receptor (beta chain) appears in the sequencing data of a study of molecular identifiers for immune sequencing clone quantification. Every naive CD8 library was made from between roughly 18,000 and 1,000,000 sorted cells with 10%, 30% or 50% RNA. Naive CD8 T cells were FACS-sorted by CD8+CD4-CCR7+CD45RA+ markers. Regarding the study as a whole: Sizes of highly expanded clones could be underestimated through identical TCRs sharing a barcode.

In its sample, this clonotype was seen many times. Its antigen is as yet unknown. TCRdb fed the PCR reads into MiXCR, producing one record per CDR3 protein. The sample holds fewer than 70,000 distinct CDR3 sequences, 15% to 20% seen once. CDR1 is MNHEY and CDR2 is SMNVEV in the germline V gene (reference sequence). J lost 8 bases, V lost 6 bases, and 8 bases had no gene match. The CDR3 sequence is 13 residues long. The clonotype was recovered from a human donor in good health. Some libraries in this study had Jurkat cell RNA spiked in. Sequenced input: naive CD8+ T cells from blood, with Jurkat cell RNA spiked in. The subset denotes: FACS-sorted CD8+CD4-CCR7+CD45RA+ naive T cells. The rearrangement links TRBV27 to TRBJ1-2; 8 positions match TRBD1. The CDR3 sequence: CASRRQGLYGYTF. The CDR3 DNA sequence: TGTGCCAGCAGGAGACAGGGGTTGTACGGCTACACCTTC.